The clone carrying this TCR beta chain appeared a single time. A read error may explain this, as a much larger clone is one base away. The sample is drawn from a study of kidney transplant recipient with SARS-CoV-2 infection. TCRdb passed the reads through MiXCR, listing each CDR3 protein once. The sample holds roughly 230,000 distinct CDR3 sequences, roughly 26% seen once. Sample: a blood sample, taken at baseline and between days 110 and 120 from a kidney transplant recipient. The receptor's source is a male patient aged 30 to 40 who had COVID-19 and was a kidney transplant recipient. Some T cells may trace back to the graft donor.

The CDR3 is CASNHEPVVRKTYGYTF. The CDR3 bases are TGTGCCAGCAACCATGAGCCGGTCGTTAGAAAGACCTATGGCTACACCTTC. V usage is TRBV16 and J usage is TRBJ1-2; D unclear. Trimming cost V 7 bases and J 4 bases, with 25 bases left between them. The CDR3 is 17 residues long. Germline CDR1 is KGHSY and CDR2 is FQNENV.